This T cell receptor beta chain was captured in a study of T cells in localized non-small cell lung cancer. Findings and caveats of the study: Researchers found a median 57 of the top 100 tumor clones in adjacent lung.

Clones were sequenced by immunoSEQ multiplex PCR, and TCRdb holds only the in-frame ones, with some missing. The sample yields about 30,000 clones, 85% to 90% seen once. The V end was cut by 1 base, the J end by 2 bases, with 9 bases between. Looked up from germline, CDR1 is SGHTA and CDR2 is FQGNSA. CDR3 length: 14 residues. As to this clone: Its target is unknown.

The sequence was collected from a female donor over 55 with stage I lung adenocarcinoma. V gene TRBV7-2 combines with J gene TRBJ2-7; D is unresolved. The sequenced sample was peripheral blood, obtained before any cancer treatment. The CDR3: CASSLGGPPYEQYF. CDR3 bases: TGTGCCAGCAGCTTAGGAGGTCCTCCCTACGAGCAGTACTTC.